The present entry profiles one T cell receptor (beta chain) with its context. The clone's antigen remains unknown. Base qualities were left out, and no much larger clone turns up one base away. The CDR3 spans 21 residues, from the cysteine through the phenylalanine. The entry retains the CDR3 DNA only, 63 bases that are in frame from base 1. Trimming leaves V shorter by 1 base and J shorter by 6 bases, with the junction holding 24 bases beyond the gene matches. This sample was taken from a study of cytomegalovirus exposure and HLA in healthy donors (dated by TCRdb to 2017 to 2019). Regarding the research as a whole: An earlier analysis of roughly 630 of the donors reported 250 to 350 Gb of sequence data and 100 million to 140 million unique TCR beta sequences from around 200 million T cells. Across approximately 420 genotyped donors of the cohort, an average of about 240,000 unique TCR beta nucleotide sequences per donor were sequenced, and roughly a sixth of those sequences were non-productive. The number of typed donors differed by locus: about 620-630 for A, B, C, DRB1 and DQB1; 500 to 550 for DQA1; about 600 for DPA1; and roughly 470 for DPB1. All discovery cohort repertoires had been generated on a single sequencing platform. An earlier analysis of more than 450 of the donors used high-throughput TCR beta sequencing to judge whether each TCR beta V gene segment behaved as functional or pseudogenic. A later analysis re-analyzed previously published TCR beta repertoires from about 730 donors and added high-resolution HLA genotyping to study TCR occurrence patterns. Donor age, sex, ethnicity and CMV serostatus were collected together with the repertoire data. The study combined high-throughput TCR immunosequencing, statistical association of individual TCRs with disease status, and machine learning to predict cytomegalovirus infection status. A later genetic analysis took genome-wide SNP genotypes for about three fifths of the 666 donors and used that subset as a discovery cohort. Roughly 5 DR-DQ haplotypes were handled as single units for association and clustering, since linkage in the cohort was strong. Approximately 300 gigabases of sequencing data and approximately 92 million unique TCR sequences made up an early release that covered several hundred HLA-typed donors. Rather than using new phenotypic data, the later analysis identified candidate immune exposures from TCR beta sequences and from how often those sequences occurred across donors. The study aimed to test whether cataloging public T cell receptors could reveal signatures of past pathogen exposure. Among the roughly 410 genotyped donors, approximately 77% belonged to the genetic ancestry cluster associated with self-reported Caucasian donors. The study used immunosequencing to profile the T cell repertoires of 666 subjects and linked those repertoires to cytomegalovirus serostatus. Class I and class II HLA loci were covered by the typing at four-digit resolution. In addition to the first cohort of hundreds of subjects, a separate validation cohort of 100 to 150 different subjects was used.

Library generation was performed with the immunoSEQ multiplex PCR assay. The multiplex PCR relied on a mix of 60 forward primers for TCR Vbeta segments and 13 reverse primers for TCR Jbeta segments. Amplification of the CDR3 region of rearranged TCR beta genes was performed with a multiplex PCR assay on genomic DNA. On the Illumina HiSeq System, the amplified TCR beta libraries were sequenced as 87-base-pair reads. The paper's data handling went like this. A later analysis counted some 80 million unique TCR beta chains across the roughly 700 repertoires, and some 11 million of these chains were shared by at least two donors. Raw reads were error-corrected and collapsed into unique sequences by a nearest-neighbor algorithm in which closely related sequences were merged to remove PCR and sequencing errors. Alignment of CDR3 sequences to IMGT reference sequences was used to assign V, D and J gene segments. Each retained sequence needed at least a six-nucleotide match to both a V gene segment and a J gene segment. A rearrangement counted as productive if the CDR3 had no stop codons and remained in frame with V and J, and every other rearrangement counted as non-productive. Following IMGT convention, CDR3 was defined as the stretch from the second conserved V-encoded cysteine up to the conserved J-encoded phenylalanine. Sequences without an unambiguous match to a single V gene segment were excluded from the earlier analysis of a few hundred of the donors. In an earlier analysis of a few hundred of the donors, V segments were called functional above 56.7% productive rearrangements and were called segregating when the between-donor standard deviation exceeded 5%. A statistical classification framework was built for diagnosing cytomegalovirus status from the catalog of TCR beta chain sequences. A later analysis assigned V and J genes by comparing TCR nucleotide sequences with IMGT/GENE-DB human TR gene sequences. In a later analysis, CDR3 sequences and most-parsimonious VDJ recombination scenarios were assigned using the TCRdist pipeline. In a later analysis, every TCR beta chain was defined by the combination of its CDR3 amino acid sequence and its V-gene family, and reads without a unique V-gene family were dropped. To address suspected cross-contamination and a sequencing artifact, a later analysis removed around 600 highly shared, low-generation-probability nucleotide sequences. In a later analysis, a clonal expansion index was calculated for each public chain from normalized within-repertoire ranks of inferred template counts. A later analysis computed generation probabilities with a VDJ recombination model fitted to out-of-frame rearrangements, and checked the results against IGoR. A later analysis scored TCR-TCR, TCR-HLA and TCR-CMV co-occurrence with hypergeometric tests, applying a repertoire-size bias correction to TCR pairs. To estimate false discovery rates, a later analysis permuted the HLA or CMV assignments 20 times. In a later analysis, co-occurring TCRs were grouped with DBSCAN, and TCRdist sequence similarity was added when clustering was performed within HLA-allele-positive subsets. Repertoires with fewer than 30,000 or more than 120,000 public chains were left out of co-occurrence clustering, as were about five repertoires with anomalous nucleotide sharing. This immuneACCESS table, as held by TCRdb, lists in-frame sequences with V and J called but not all clones. Of the missing ones, under half trace to an unresolved V gene in checked studies; the others have no known cause. The DNA gave D and trimming, while V, J and clone size come from that table. The sample includes under 300,000 clones, with about nine tenths observed a single time. The biggest ten clones account for less than 4.5% of the sample.

The cohort comprised fewer than 750 healthy bone marrow donors. All cohort members were sampled while nominally healthy, although unrecorded immune exposures were likely present. The donor tested CMV seropositive, placing the donor among the 289 seropositive members of the cohort. A peripheral blood sample was collected from each donor, and TCR beta sequencing was performed on peripheral blood mononuclear cells. The Qiagen DNeasy Blood Extraction Kit was used to extract genomic DNA from the blood cell samples. The investigation overall reported the following: In a later analysis, HLA-associated TCR beta chains showed more clonal expansion and lower generation probabilities than non-associated chains that were equally common. While some public TCRs were present in many individuals, most TCR sequences turned up only very rarely across donors. In both the original and validation cohorts, the classifier was reported to diagnose cytomegalovirus status with high specificity and sensitivity. The 87-base-pair reads could not distinguish some IMGT-functional V segments, including TRBV6-2 and TRBV6-3, so those segments were excluded. In a later genetic analysis, fewer N-insertions in productive TCRs were reported among donors in an Asian-associated ancestry cluster than the 666-donor mean. Broadly in line with IMGT annotations, most TCR beta V segments showed up in productive rearrangements about 90% or about 30% of the time in an earlier analysis of several hundred of the donors. Immune exposure information for the cohort was limited to CMV serostatus. When HLA alleles, especially DR and DQ, strongly co-occurred, TCR associations were difficult to assign to individual alleles. In vitro tests confirmed that three of the cytomegalovirus-associated TCR beta chains recognize cytomegalovirus antigens. A later analysis reported that several top co-occurrence clusters appeared linked to parvovirus B19, influenza, CMV and Epstein-Barr virus. Because HLA typing was unavailable for some donors at each locus, only the typed subset was used in association tests. Correlated functional status among segregating V segments might reflect linkage disequilibrium, but an unknown experimental factor could not be ruled out. According to a later analysis, TCR association rates differed among HLA loci, with DRB1 alleles showing the most associated TCRs and HLA-C alleles showing the fewest. The sequencing pipeline was judged likely to have produced a cluster of highly shared sequence variants as a technical artifact. In this cohort, only TCR beta chains were sequenced, and detectable features were limited by the absence of alpha or paired-chain data. A later genetic analysis associated a missense DCLRE1C variant with V-gene and J-gene trimming of TCR beta chains, and an independent cohort replicated the association. Approximately 18 rarely observed V segments, including chromosome 9 orphons, were excluded from the earlier analysis of a few hundred of the donors because counts were too low. A further reported finding was that TCR beta sequences accurately predicted the HLA-A and HLA-B alleles for most subjects in the first cohort. According to a later analysis, most CMV-associated TCR beta chains appeared to be HLA-restricted, and the HLA associations seemed to be driven largely by CMV exposure. Presence/absence analyses assumed roughly uniform sequencing depth across donors, an assumption that may not hold. A later analysis associated 17,000 or so TCR beta sequences with specific HLA alleles at a false discovery rate of 0.05. A total of roughly 160 TCR beta chains were listed by the study as associated with cytomegalovirus. According to the authors, the approach could potentially be generalized to other disease states and immunological phenotypes.

Input material: PBMCs. The clonotype comes from a man in his forties or fifties in good health and CMV-seropositive. The sequence links TRBV5-3 to TRBJ1-4, and 7 junction bases match TRBD1. TRBV5-3 is filed as an ORF, its function uncertain. The encoded CDR3 is CARSLLKIRDSFLRADEKLFF. The nucleotides read TGTGCCAGAAGCTTGTTAAAGATTCGGGACAGCTTCCTAAGGGCGGATGAAAAACTGTTTTTT.